What follows describes a single TCR beta chain. In the authors' workflow: Amplification from reference gene primers served as the basis for estimated nucleated cell counts. Assay used: immunoSEQ multiplex PCR; TCRdb lists only in-frame clones, some missing. V, J and clone size are taken as reported in that table, and D and trimming were inferred from the DNA itself. The sample includes approximately 73,000 clones, approximately 86% seen only once; the top ten take about 1.9%. The data were obtained in a study of blood T cell repertoires in COVID-19. Deletions cut 7 bases from V and 6 bases from J, with 30 bases between. This CDR3 spans 18 amino acids. Germline V gene lookup returns CDR1 MDHEN and CDR2 SYDVKM.

Sequenced sample: peripheral blood. This receptor was identified in a woman in her fifties or sixties with acute or convalescent COVID-19. This chain uses TRBV28 with TRBJ2-5; maybe TRBD2 (10 bases). This chain's CDR3 is CASNPGQGFLAGVQTQYF. In DNA form, the CDR3 reads TGTGCCAGCAACCCGGGACAGGGTTTTCTAGCGGGGGTTCAGACCCAGTACTTC.